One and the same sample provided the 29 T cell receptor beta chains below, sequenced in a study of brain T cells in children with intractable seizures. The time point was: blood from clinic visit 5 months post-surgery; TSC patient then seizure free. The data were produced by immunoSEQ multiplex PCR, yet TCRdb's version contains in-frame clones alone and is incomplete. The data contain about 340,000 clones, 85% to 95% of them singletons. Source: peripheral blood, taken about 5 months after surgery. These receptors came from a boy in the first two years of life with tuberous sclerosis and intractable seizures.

Here the CDR3 reads CASSQPIRSTTYSGNTIYF. As DNA, the CDR3 is TGTGCCAGCAGCCAACCGATCAGGTCAACAACCTACTCTGGAAACACCATATATTTT. The rearrangement uses TRBV5-6 and TRBJ1-3; D unclear. This CDR3 is 19 amino acids long. V was shortened by 4 bases and J by 0 bases, with 23 bases between the two germline ends. CDR1 is SGHDT and CDR2 is YYEEEE in the germline V gene.

DNA of the CDR3: TGTGCCAGCAGTTTAGTAGAAGAGACCCAGTACTTC. Translated, it gives CASSLVEETQYF. J is TRBJ2-5 and V is TRBV12-3 or TRBV12-4; no definite D call. The V and J ends lost 1 base and 3 bases respectively, with 3 bases between them. The CDR3 sequence is 12 residues long.

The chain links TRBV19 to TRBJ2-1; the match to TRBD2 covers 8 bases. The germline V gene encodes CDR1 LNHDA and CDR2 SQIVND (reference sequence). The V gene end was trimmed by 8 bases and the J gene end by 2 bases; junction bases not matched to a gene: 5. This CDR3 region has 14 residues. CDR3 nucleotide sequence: TGTGCCAGTCAAAAGCGGGGGACCTACAATGAGCAGTTCTTC. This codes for CASQKRGTYNEQFF.

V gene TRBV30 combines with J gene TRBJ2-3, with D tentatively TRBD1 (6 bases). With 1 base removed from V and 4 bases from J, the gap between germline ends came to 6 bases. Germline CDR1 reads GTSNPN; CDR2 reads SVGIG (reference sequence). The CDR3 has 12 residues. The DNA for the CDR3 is TGTGCCTGGAGTGGGGGGCCAGATACGCAGTATTTT. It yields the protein CAWSGGPDTQYF.

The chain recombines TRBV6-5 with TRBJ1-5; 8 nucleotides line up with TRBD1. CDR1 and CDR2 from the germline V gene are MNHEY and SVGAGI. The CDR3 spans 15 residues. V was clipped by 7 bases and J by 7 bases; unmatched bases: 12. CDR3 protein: CASTIISTGDQPQHF. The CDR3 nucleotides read TGTGCCAGCACCATAATCTCGACAGGGGACCAGCCCCAGCATTTT.

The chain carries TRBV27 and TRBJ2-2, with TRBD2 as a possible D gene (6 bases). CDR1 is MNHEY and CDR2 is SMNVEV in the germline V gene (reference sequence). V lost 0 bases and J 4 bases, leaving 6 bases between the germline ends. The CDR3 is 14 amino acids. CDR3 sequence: CASSLSGGTGELFF. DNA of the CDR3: TGTGCCAGCAGTTTATCGGGGGGCACCGGGGAGCTGTTTTTT.

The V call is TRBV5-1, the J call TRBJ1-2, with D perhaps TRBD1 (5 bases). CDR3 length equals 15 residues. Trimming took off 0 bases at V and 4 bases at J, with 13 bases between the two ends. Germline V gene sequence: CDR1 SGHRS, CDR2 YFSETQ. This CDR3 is CASSLGGSESYGYTF. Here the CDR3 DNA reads TGCGCCAGCAGCTTGGGGGGGTCAGAGTCCTATGGCTACACCTTC.

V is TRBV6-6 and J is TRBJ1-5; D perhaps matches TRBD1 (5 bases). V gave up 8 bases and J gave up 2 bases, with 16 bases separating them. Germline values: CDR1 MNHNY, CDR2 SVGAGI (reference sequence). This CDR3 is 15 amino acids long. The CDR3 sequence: CASRAGGSRNQPQHF. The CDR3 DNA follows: TGTGCCAGCCGCGCGGGGGGTAGTCGCAATCAGCCCCAGCATTTT.

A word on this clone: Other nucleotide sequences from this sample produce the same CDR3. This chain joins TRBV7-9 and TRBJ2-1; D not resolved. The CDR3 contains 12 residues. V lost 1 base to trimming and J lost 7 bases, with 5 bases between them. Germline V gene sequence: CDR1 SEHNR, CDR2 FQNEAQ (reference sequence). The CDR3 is CASSLVTNEQFF. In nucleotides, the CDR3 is TGTGCCAGCAGCTTAGTCACTAATGAGCAGTTCTTC. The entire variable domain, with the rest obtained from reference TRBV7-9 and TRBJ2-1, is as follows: DTGVSQNPRHKITKRGQNVTFRCDPISEHNRLYWYRQTLGQGPEFLTYFQNEAQLEKSRLLSDRFSAERPKGSFSTLEIQRTEQGDSAMYLCASSLVTNEQFFGPGTRLTVL.

The CDR3 loop reads CASNRRSGGADTQYF. CDR3 sequence (DNA): TGTGCCAGCAACCGGAGGAGCGGGGGGGCAGATACGCAGTATTTT. This chain links TRBV7-3 with TRBJ2-3; 10 bases align to TRBD2. Per germline, CDR1 SGHTA and CDR2 FQGTGA. This CDR3 is 15 amino acids long. The V and J ends lost 7 bases and 4 bases, in that order; junction bases with no gene match: 8.

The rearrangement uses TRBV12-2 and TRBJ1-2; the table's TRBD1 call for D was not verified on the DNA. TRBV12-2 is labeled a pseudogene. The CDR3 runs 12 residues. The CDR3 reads CASRLTVYGYTF. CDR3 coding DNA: TGTGCAAGTCGCCTGACAGTTTATGGCTACACCTTC.

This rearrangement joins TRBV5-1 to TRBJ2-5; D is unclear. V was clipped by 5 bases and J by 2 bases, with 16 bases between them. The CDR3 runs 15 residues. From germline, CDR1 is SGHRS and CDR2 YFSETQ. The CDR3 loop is CASSIGPTVQETQYF. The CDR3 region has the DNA TGCGCCAGCAGTATAGGTCCGACGGTGCAAGAGACCCAGTACTTC. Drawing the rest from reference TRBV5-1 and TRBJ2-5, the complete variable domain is KAGVTQTPRYLIKTRGQQVTLSCSPISGHRSVSWYQQTPGQGLQFLFEYFSETQRNKGNFPGRFSGRQFSNSRSEMNVSTLELGDSALYLCASSIGPTVQETQYFGPGTRLLVL.

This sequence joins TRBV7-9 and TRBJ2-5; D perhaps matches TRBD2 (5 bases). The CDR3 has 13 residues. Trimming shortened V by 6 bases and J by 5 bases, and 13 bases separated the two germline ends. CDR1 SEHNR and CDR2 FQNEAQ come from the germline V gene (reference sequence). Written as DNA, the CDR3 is TGTGCCAGCAGGGCGGGTACGGGGGAGACCCAGTACTTC. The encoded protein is CASRAGTGETQYF.

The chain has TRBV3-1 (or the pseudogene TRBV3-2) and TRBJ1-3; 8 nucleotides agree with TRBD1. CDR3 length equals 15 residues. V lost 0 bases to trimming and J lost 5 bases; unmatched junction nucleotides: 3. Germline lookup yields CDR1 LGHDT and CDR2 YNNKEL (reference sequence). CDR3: CASSQDRGQRNTIYF. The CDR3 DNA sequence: TGTGCCAGCAGCCAAGACAGGGGGCAGCGAAACACCATATATTTT.

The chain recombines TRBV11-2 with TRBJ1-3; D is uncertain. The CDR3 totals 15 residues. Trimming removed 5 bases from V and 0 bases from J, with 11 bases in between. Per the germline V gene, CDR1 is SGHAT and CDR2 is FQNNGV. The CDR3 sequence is CASSSYGLSGNTIYF. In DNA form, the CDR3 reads TGTGCCAGCAGCAGCTATGGCCTCTCTGGAAACACCATATATTTT.

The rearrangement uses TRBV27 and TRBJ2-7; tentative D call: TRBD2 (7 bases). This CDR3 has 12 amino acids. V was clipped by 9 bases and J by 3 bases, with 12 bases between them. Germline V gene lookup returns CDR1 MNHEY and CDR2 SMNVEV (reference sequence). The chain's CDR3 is CARGGASYEQYF. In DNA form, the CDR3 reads TGTGCCAGGGGGGGGGCGAGCTACGAGCAGTACTTC.

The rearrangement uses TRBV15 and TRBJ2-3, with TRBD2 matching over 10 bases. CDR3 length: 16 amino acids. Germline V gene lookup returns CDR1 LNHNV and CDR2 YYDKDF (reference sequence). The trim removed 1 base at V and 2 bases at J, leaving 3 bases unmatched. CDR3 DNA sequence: TGTGCCACCAGCAGAGGACTAGCGGGTACCACAGATACGCAGTATTTT. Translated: CATSRGLAGTTDTQYF.

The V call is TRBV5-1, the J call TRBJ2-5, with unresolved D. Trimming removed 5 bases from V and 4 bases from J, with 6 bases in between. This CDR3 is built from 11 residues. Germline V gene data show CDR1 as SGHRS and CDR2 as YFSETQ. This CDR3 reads CASSFAETQYF. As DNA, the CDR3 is TGCGCCAGCAGTTTCGCAGAGACCCAGTACTTC.

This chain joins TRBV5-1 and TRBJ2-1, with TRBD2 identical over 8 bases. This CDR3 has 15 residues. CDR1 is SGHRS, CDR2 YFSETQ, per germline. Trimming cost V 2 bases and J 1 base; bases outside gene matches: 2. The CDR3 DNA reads TGCGCCAGCAGCTTAGCGGGAGAATCCTACAATGAGCAGTTCTTC. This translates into CASSLAGESYNEQFF.

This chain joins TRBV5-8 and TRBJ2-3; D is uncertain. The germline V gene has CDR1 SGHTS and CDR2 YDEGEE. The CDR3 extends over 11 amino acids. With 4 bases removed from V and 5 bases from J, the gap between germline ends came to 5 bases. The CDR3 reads CASSPLDTQYF. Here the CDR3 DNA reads TGTGCCAGCAGCCCTCTAGATACGCAGTATTTT.

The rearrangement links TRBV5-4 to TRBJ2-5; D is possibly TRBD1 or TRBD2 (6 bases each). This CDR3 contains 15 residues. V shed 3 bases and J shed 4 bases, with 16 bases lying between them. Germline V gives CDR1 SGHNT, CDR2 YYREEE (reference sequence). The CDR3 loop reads CASSWAEGGLETQYF. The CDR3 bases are TGTGCCAGCAGCTGGGCCGAAGGGGGGTTAGAGACCCAGTACTTC.

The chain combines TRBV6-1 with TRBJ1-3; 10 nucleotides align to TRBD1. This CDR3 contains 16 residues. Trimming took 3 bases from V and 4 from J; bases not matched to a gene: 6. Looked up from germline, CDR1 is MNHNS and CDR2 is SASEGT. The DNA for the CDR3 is TGTGCCAGCAGTGAGAGACAGGGGGCGCGCGGAAACACCATATATTTT. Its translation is CASSERQGARGNTIYF.

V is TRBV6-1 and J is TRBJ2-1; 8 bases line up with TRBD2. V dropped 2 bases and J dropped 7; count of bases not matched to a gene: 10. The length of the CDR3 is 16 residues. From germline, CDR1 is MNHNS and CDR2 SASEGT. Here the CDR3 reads CASSEIVREGKNEQFF. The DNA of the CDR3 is TGTGCCAGCAGTGAAATCGTCCGGGAGGGTAAGAATGAGCAGTTCTTC.

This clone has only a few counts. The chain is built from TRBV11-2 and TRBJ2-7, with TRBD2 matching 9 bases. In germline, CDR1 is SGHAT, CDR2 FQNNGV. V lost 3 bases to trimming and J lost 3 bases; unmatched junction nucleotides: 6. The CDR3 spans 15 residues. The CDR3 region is CASSLTSGRLYEQYF. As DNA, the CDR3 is TGTGCCAGCAGCTTGACTAGCGGCCGTCTCTACGAGCAGTACTTC.

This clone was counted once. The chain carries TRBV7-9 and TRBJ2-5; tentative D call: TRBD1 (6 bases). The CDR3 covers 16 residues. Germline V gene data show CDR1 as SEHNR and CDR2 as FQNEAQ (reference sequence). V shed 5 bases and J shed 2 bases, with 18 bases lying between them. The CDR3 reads CASSPRPSTGQETQYF. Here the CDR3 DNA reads TGTGCCAGCAGCCCTAGGCCCTCGACAGGACAAGAGACCCAGTACTTC. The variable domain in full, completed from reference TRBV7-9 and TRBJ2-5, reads DTGVSQNPRHKITKRGQNVTFRCDPISEHNRLYWYRQTLGQGPEFLTYFQNEAQLEKSRLLSDRFSAERPKGSFSTLEIQRTEQGDSAMYLCASSPRPSTGQETQYFGPGTRLLVL.

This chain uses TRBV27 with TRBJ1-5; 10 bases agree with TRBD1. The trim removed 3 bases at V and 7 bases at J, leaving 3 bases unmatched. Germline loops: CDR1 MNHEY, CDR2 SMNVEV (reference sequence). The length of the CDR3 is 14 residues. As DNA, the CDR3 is TGTGCCAGCAGTTTCCGGGACAGGGGACAGCCCCAGCATTTT. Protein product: CASSFRDRGQPQHF.

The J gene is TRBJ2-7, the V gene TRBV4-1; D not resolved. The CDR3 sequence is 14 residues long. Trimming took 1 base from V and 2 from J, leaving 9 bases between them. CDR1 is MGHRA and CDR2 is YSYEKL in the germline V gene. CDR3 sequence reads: CASSQVATTYEQYF. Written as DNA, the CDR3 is TGCGCCAGCAGCCAAGTAGCTACGACCTACGAGCAGTACTTC.

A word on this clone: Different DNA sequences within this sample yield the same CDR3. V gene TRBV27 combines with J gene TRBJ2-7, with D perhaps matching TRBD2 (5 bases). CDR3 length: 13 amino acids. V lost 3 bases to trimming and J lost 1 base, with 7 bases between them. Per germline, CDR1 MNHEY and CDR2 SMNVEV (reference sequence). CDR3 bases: TGTGCCAGCAGTTTCGGGGTATCCTACGAGCAGTACTTC. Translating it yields CASSFGVSYEQYF.

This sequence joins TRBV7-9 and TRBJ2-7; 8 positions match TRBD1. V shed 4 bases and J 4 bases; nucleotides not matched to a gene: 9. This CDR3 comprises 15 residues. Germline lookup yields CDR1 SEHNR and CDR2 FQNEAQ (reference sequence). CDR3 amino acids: CASSWGQDRSYEQYF. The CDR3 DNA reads TGTGCCAGCAGCTGGGGACAGGACCGGAGTTACGAGCAGTACTTC.